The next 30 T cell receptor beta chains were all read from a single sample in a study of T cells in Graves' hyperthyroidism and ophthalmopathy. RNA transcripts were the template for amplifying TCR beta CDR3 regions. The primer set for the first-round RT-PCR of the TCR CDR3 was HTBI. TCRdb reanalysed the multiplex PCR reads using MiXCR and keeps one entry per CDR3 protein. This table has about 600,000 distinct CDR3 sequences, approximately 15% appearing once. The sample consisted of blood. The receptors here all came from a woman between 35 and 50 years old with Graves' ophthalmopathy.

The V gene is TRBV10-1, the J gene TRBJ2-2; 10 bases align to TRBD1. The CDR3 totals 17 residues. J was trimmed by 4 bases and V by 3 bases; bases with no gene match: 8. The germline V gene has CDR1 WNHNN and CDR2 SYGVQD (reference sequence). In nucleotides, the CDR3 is TGCGCCAGCAGTGATATCTTAGGGGACAGGGGCACCGGGGAGCTGTTTTTT. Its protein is CASSDILGDRGTGELFF.

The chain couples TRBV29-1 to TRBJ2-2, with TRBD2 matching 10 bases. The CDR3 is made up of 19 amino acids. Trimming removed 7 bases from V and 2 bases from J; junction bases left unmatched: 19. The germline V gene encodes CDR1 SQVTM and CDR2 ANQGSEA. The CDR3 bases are TGCAGCGCCGGCGGGGCATTAGCGGGAGGCTCTAGTAACACCGGGGAGCTGTTTTTT. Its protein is CSAGGALAGGSSNTGELFF.

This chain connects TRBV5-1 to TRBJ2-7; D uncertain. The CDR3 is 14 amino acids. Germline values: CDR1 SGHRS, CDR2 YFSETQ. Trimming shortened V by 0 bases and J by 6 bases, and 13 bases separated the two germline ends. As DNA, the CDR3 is TGCGCCAGCAGCTTGGATCAGTCCTTTGTCGAGCAGTACTTC. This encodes CASSLDQSFVEQYF.

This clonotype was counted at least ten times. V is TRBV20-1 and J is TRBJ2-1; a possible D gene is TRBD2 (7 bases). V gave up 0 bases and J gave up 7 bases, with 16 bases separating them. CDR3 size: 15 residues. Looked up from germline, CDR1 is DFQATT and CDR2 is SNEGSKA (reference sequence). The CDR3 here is CSAREHGGAVNEQFF. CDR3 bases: TGCAGTGCTAGAGAGCATGGGGGGGCAGTAAATGAGCAGTTCTTC.

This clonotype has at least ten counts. CDR3 in amino acids: CASSFGQGDGGYTF. The CDR3 DNA is TGTGCCAGCAGCTTTGGACAGGGGGATGGTGGCTACACCTTC. The rearrangement links TRBV7-3 to TRBJ1-2; 10 bases align to TRBD1. Germline CDR1 and CDR2: SGHTA and FQGTGA. V was clipped by 3 bases and J by 7 bases; unmatched bases: 5. The CDR3 covers 14 residues.

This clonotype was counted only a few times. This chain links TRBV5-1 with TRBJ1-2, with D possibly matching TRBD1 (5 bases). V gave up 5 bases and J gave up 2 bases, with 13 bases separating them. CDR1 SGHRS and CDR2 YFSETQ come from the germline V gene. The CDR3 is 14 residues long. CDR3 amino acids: CASRAGTENYGYTF. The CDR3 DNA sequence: TGCGCCAGCAGGGCCGGGACCGAGAACTATGGCTACACCTTC.

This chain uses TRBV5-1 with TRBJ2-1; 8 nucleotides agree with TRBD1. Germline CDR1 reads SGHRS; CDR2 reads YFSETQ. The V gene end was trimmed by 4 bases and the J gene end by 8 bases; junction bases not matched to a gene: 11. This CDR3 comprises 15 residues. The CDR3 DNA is TGCGCCAGCAGCCCCGACAGGGGAGTCAGTGATGAGCAGTTCTTC. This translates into CASSPDRGVSDEQFF.

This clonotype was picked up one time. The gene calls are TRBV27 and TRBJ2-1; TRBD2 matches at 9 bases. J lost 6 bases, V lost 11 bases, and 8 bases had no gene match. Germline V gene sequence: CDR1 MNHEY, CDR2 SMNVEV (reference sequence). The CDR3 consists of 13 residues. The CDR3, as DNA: TGTGCCGGCGGGGGACTAGCAGGCAATGAGCAGTTCTTC. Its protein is CAGGGLAGNEQFF.

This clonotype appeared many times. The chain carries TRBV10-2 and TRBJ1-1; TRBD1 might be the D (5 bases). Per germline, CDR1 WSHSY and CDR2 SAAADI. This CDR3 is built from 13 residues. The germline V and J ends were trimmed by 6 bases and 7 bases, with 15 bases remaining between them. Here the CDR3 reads CASSPGMAGEAFF. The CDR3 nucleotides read TGCGCCAGCAGCCCAGGGATGGCCGGTGAAGCTTTCTTT.

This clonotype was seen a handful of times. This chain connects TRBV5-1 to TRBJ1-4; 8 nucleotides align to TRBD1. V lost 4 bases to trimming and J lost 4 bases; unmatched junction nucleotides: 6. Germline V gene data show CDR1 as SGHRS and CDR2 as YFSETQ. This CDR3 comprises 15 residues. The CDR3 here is CASSGQGLHNEKLFF. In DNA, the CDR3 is TGCGCCAGCAGCGGACAGGGACTACATAATGAAAAACTGTTTTTT.

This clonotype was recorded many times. The DNA of the CDR3 is TGTGCCAGCAGCAATACAGGGGAGGGGGAGACCCAGTACTTC. Protein: CASSNTGEGETQYF. V gene TRBV7-8 combines with J gene TRBJ2-5, with D perhaps assigned TRBD1 or TRBD2 (7 bases each). The germline gives CDR1 SGHVS, CDR2 FQNEAQ. The CDR3 consists of 14 residues. Trimming cost V 5 bases and J 5 bases, with 15 bases left between them.

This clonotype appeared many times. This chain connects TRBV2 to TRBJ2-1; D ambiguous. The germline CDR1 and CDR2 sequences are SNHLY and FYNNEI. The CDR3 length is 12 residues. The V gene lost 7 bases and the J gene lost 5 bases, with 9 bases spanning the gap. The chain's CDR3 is CASKSVNNEQFF. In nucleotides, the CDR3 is TGTGCCAGCAAGTCAGTAAACAATGAGCAGTTCTTC.

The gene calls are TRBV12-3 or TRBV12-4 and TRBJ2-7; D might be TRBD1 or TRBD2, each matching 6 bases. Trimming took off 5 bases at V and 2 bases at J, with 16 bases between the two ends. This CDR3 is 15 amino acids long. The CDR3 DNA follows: TGTGCCAGCAGTCTTAAAGGGGGACTGACCTACGAGCAGTACTTC. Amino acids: CASSLKGGLTYEQYF.

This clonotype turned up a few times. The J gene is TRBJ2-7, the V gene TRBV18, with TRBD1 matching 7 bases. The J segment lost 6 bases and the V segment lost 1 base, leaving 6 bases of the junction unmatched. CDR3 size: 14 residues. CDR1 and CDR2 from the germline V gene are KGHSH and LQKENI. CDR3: CASSPRDSRSEQYF. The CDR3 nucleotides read TGTGCCAGCTCACCACGGGACAGCAGATCCGAGCAGTACTTC.

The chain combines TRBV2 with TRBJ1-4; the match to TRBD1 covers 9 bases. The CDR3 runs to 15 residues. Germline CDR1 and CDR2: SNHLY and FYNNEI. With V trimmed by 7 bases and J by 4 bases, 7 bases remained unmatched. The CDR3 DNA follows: TGTGCCAGCAACACGAGACAGGGGGGTAATGAAAAACTGTTTTTT. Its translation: CASNTRQGGNEKLFF.

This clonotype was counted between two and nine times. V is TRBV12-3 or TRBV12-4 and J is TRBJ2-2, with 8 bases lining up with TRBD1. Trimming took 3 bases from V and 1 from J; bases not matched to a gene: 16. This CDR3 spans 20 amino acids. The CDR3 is CASSFRLGPRGQVNTGELFF. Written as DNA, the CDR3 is TGTGCCAGCAGTTTTCGGTTGGGGCCCAGGGGGCAGGTGAACACCGGGGAGCTGTTTTTT.

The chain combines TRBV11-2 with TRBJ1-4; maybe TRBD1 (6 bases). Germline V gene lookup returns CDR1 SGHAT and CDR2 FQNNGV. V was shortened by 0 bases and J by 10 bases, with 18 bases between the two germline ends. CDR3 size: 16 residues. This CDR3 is CASSLDGQTRSGKLFF. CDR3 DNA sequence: TGTGCCAGCAGCTTAGACGGACAGACTCGTTCTGGAAAACTGTTTTTT.

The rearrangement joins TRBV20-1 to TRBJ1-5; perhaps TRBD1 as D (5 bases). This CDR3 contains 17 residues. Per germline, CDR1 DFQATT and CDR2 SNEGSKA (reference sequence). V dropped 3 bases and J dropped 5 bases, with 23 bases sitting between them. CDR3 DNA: TGCAGTGCTAGGTTCCTGGAGGAAGGGGTAAAGGATCAGCCCCAGCATTTT. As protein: CSARFLEEGVKDQPQHF.

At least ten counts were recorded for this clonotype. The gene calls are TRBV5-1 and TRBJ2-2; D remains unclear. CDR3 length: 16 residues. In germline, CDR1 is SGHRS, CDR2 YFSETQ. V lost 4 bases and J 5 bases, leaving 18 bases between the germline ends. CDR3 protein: CASSTIGKERTGELFF. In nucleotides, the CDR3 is TGCGCCAGCAGCACCATTGGCAAGGAGCGAACCGGGGAGCTGTTTTTT.

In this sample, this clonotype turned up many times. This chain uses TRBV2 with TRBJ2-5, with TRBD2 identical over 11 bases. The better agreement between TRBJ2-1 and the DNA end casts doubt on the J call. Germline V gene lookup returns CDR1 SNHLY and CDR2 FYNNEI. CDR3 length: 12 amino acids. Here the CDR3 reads CASRPTSGTQFF. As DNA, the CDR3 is TGTGCCAGCAGGCCGACTAGCGGGACCCAGTTCTTC.

As DNA, the CDR3 is TGTGCCAGCAGCTTTTGGGTTCAAGAGACCCAGTACTTC. Translation: CASSFWVQETQYF. J is TRBJ2-5 and V is TRBV5-6; D uncertain. V lost 2 bases to trimming and J lost 2 bases, with 7 bases between them. Germline CDR1 is SGHDT and CDR2 is YYEEEE. The CDR3 has 13 residues.

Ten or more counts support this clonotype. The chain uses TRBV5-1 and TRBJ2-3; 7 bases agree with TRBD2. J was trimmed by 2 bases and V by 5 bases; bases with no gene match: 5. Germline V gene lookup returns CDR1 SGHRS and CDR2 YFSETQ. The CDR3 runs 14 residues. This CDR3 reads CASSPAGITDTQYF. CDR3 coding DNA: TGCGCCAGCAGTCCAGCGGGGATCACAGATACGCAGTATTTT.

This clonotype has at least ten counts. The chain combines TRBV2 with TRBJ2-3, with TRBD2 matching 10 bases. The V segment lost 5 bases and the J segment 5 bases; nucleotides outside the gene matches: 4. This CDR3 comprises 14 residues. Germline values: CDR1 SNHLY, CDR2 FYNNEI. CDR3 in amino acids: CASSLAGAQDTQYF. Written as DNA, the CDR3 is TGTGCCAGCAGTCTAGCGGGAGCTCAAGATACGCAGTATTTT.

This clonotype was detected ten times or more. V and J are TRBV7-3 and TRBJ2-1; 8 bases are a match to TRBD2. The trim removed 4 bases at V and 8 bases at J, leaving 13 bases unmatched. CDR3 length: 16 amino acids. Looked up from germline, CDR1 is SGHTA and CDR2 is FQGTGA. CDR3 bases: TGTGCCAGCAGCTCGGGGGGGCGAGGAATATTCGATGAGCAGTTCTTC. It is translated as CASSSGGRGIFDEQFF. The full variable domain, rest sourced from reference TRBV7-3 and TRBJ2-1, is GAGVSQTPSNKVTEKGKYVELRCDPISGHTALYWYRQSLGQGPEFLIYFQGTGAADDSGLPNDRFFAVRPEGSVSTLKIQRTERGDSAVYLCASSSGGRGIFDEQFFGPGTRLTVL.

This chain's CDR3 is CASSQDINRGLNTEAFF. DNA of the CDR3: TGCGCCAGCAGCCAAGATATAAACCGGGGACTGAACACTGAAGCTTTCTTT. The rearrangement uses TRBV4-1 and TRBJ1-1, with a possible D match to TRBD1 (5 bases). Germline V lookup: CDR1 MGHRA, CDR2 YSYEKL. The CDR3 runs 17 residues. V lost 0 bases and J 0 bases, leaving 14 bases between the germline ends.

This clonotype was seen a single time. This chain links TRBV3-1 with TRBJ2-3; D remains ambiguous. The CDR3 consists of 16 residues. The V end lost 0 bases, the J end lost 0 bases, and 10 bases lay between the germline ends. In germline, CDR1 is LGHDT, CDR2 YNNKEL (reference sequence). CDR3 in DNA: TGTGCCAGCAGCCAAGATTACTTGGGGAGCACAGATACGCAGTATTTT. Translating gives CASSQDYLGSTDTQYF.

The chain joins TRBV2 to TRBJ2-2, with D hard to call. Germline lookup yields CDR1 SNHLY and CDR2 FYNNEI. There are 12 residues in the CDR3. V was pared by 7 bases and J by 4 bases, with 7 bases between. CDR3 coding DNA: TGTGCCAGCAATAGGGTCACCGGGGAGCTGTTTTTT. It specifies CASNRVTGELFF.

This CDR3 reads CASSYILHLFRDHHTDTQYF. CDR3 DNA sequence: TGTGCCAGCAGTTACATCCTCCATTTGTTTCGGGACCACCACACAGATACGCAGTATTTT. The V call is TRBV6-8, the J call TRBJ2-3; possibly TRBD1 or TRBD2 for D (5 bases each). The germline CDR1 and CDR2 sequences are MNHGY and SAAAGT. The CDR3 totals 20 residues. The ends were cut back, 2 bases at V and 2 bases at J, with 26 bases in the middle.

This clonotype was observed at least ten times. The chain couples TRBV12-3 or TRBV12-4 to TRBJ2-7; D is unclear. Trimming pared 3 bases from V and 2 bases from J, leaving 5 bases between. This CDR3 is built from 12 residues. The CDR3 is CASSFGTYEQYF. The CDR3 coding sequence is TGTGCCAGCAGTTTCGGAACCTACGAGCAGTACTTC.

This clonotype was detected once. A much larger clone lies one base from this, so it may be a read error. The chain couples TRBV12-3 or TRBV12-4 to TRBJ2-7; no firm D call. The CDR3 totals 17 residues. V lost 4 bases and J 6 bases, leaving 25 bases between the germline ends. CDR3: CASSSTDWTSSTCEQYF. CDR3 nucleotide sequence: TGTGCCAGCAGTTCCACCGACTGGACCTCCAGTACCTGCGAGCAGTACTTC.